This section outlines one T cell receptor beta chain sequence together with its context. The sample comes from a study of shared clonotypes between healthy human individuals. Every donor, a Caucasian adult, lived in Nashville, Tennessee. From CD4+ cells came CD45RA+ naive and CD45RA-negative memory subsets. Several immunoSEQ plates received, in even portions, the genomic DNA of each subset. The assay was immunoSEQ multiplex PCR, and TCRdb's table has in-frame clones only and misses some. The sample holds some 1.5 million clones, approximately 98% seen once. This receptor was obtained from a man aged 25-40 years in good health. Sequencing was done on a sample of naive CD4+ T cells sorted from blood. Subset: CD45RA+ positively selected.

The CDR3 sequence: CAWSKLQGAEQYF. DNA for the CDR3: TGTGCCTGGAGCAAGTTACAGGGAGCCGAGCAGTACTTC. The chain links TRBV30 to TRBJ2-7; a weak D match, TRBD1 (6 bases). Deletions cut 3 bases from V and 6 bases from J, with 15 bases between. Germline lookup yields CDR1 GTSNPN and CDR2 SVGIG (reference sequence). There are 13 residues in the CDR3.